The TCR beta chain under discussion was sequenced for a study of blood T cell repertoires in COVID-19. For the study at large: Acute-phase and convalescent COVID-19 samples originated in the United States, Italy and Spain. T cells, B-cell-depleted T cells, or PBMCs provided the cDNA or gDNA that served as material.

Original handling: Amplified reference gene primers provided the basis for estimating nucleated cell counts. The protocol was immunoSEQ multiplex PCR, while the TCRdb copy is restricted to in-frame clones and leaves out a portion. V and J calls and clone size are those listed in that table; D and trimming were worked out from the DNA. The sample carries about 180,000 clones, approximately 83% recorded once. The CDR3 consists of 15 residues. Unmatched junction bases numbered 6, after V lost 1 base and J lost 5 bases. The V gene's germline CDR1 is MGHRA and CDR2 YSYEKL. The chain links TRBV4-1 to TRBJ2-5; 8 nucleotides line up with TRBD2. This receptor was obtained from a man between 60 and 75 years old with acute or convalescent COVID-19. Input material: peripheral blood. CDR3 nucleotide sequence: TGCGCCAGCAGCCAAGGCCGGGGGACTAGGGAGACCCAGTACTTC. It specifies CASSQGRGTRETQYF.